Listed below are T cell receptor beta chains from one sample, sequenced in a study of human T cells and chemical hapten exposure. TCRdb reprocessed the RACE reads via MiXCR and lists one record per CDR3 protein. The sample yields 45,000 to 60,000 distinct CDR3 sequences, around 11% seen once. The specimen was whole blood, collected in connection with sensitization to the hapten diphenylcyclopropenone (DPC). Source of these receptors: a young man with alopecia areata. Some clones in this sample may be carry-over from other donors' samples. CDR3s include the opening cysteine and the closing phenylalanine or tryptophan. Fields, in order: D gene, V gene, clone size, J gene, CDR3 protein, CDR3 DNA. The D gene is left open where the match is weak. Clone size is not always given. Where it is, it says once, few, many or a class for expanded clones.

d_call: NA; v_call: TRBV12-3/TRBV12-4; clone_size: many; j_call: TRBJ1-1; cdr3_aa: CASSLRAGTEAFF; cdr3_nt: TGTGCCAGCAGCCTAAGGGCAGGCACTGAAGCTTTCTTT
d_call: NA; v_call: TRBV11-3; clone_size: NA; j_call: TRBJ2-5; cdr3_aa: CASSMRGVAQETQYF; cdr3_nt: TGTGCCAGCAGCATGAGGGGGGTAGCCCAAGAGACCCAGTACTTC
d_call: NA; v_call: TRBV4-1; clone_size: many; j_call: TRBJ1-5; cdr3_aa: CASSQAGVGGNQPQHF; cdr3_nt: TGCGCCAGCAGCCAGGCAGGGGTTGGGGGCAATCAGCCCCAGCATTTT
d_call: NA; v_call: TRBV4-1; clone_size: many; j_call: TRBJ1-5; cdr3_aa: CASSRDTNQPQHF; cdr3_nt: TGCGCCAGCAGCCGGGATACTAATCAGCCCCAGCATTTT
d_call: NA; v_call: TRBV9; clone_size: few; j_call: TRBJ2-7; cdr3_aa: CASSVGGSGEQYF; cdr3_nt: TGTGCCAGCAGCGTGGGGGGTAGCGGCGAGCAGTACTTC
d_call: NA; v_call: TRBV7-2; clone_size: many; j_call: TRBJ1-1; cdr3_aa: CASSLAGLTGTEAFF; cdr3_nt: TGTGCCAGCAGCTTAGCGGGACTAACGGGCACTGAAGCTTTCTTT
d_call: NA; v_call: TRBV9; clone_size: many; j_call: TRBJ2-7; cdr3_aa: CASGKEDRSYEQYF; cdr3_nt: TGTGCCAGCGGAAAGGAGGACCGCTCCTACGAGCAGTACTTC
d_call: NA; v_call: TRBV2; clone_size: NA; j_call: TRBJ2-1; cdr3_aa: CASRTRVLLYNEQFF; cdr3_nt: TGTGCCAGCAGAACTAGGGTCCTCCTTTACAATGAGCAGTTCTTC
d_call: NA; v_call: TRBV12-3/TRBV12-4; clone_size: few; j_call: TRBJ1-5; cdr3_aa: CASTGWGVSNQPQHF; cdr3_nt: TGTGCCAGCACCGGCTGGGGGGTTAGCAATCAGCCCCAGCATTTT
d_call: NA; v_call: TRBV12-3/TRBV12-4; clone_size: NA; j_call: TRBJ1-1; cdr3_aa: CASSLTSGRREAFF; cdr3_nt: TGTGCCAGCAGTTTAACTTCTGGGAGGCGTGAAGCTTTCTTT
d_call: NA; v_call: TRBV3-1; clone_size: many; j_call: TRBJ1-1; cdr3_aa: CASSPRGSTEAFF; cdr3_nt: TGTGCCAGCAGCCCCCGGGGGAGCACTGAAGCTTTCTTT
d_call: NA; v_call: TRBV12-3/TRBV12-4; clone_size: few; j_call: TRBJ1-5; cdr3_aa: CASRYDWLSNQPQHF; cdr3_nt: TGTGCCAGCAGGTACGACTGGCTCAGCAATCAGCCCCAGCATTTT
d_call: NA; v_call: TRBV10-2; clone_size: many; j_call: TRBJ2-1; cdr3_aa: CASKQGSSYNEQFF; cdr3_nt: TGCGCCAGTAAACAGGGAAGCTCCTACAATGAGCAGTTCTTC
d_call: TRBD1; v_call: TRBV5-4; clone_size: NA; j_call: TRBJ2-3; cdr3_aa: CASSPRQGQPSTDTQYF; cdr3_nt: TGTGCCAGCAGCCCCCGACAGGGGCAACCTAGCACAGATACGCAGTATTTT
d_call: TRBD1; v_call: TRBV10-3; clone_size: few; j_call: TRBJ2-7; cdr3_aa: CATLTGVASEQYF; cdr3_nt: TGTGCCACGCTTACAGGGGTAGCATCCGAGCAGTACTTC
d_call: NA; v_call: TRBV18; clone_size: NA; j_call: TRBJ2-2; cdr3_aa: CASSPSRGWTGELFF; cdr3_nt: TGTGCCAGCTCACCAAGCAGGGGATGGACCGGGGAGCTGTTTTTT
d_call: NA; v_call: TRBV7-2; clone_size: many; j_call: TRBJ1-2; cdr3_aa: CASSPRWGLGDYGYTF; cdr3_nt: TGTGCCAGCAGCCCGCGATGGGGGCTCGGGGACTATGGCTACACCTTC
d_call: NA; v_call: TRBV6-6; clone_size: many; j_call: TRBJ2-7; cdr3_aa: CASSYPQGGGASYEQYF; cdr3_nt: TGTGCCAGCAGTTACCCTCAAGGAGGGGGGGCCTCCTACGAGCAGTACTTC
d_call: NA; v_call: TRBV29-1; clone_size: few; j_call: TRBJ2-7; cdr3_aa: CSVARGPSSDYEQYF; cdr3_nt: TGCAGCGTTGCCCGGGGCCCATCATCCGATTACGAGCAGTACTTC
d_call: TRBD1; v_call: TRBV2; clone_size: NA; j_call: TRBJ1-4; cdr3_aa: CAGRGQGVVNEKLFF; cdr3_nt: TGTGCCGGACGGGGACAGGGGGTTGTTAATGAAAAACTGTTTTTT
d_call: TRBD1; v_call: TRBV12-3/TRBV12-4; clone_size: NA; j_call: TRBJ1-5; cdr3_aa: CASSLARQGGQPQHF; cdr3_nt: TGTGCCAGCAGTTTAGCGCGACAGGGGGGCCAGCCCCAGCATTTT
d_call: NA; v_call: TRBV28; clone_size: once; j_call: TRBJ2-3; cdr3_aa: CASSIRQRGDTQYF; cdr3_nt: TGTGCCAGCAGTATAAGACAGAGAGGGGATACGCAGTATTTT
d_call: TRBD1; v_call: TRBV18; clone_size: many; j_call: TRBJ1-2; cdr3_aa: CASSRDRGPVYGYTF; cdr3_nt: TGTGCCAGCTCACGAGACAGGGGCCCCGTCTATGGCTACACCTTC
d_call: NA; v_call: TRBV28; clone_size: NA; j_call: TRBJ2-3; cdr3_aa: CASSPRAPDTQYF; cdr3_nt: TGTGCCAGCAGTCCAAGAGCCCCAGATACGCAGTATTTT
d_call: TRBD1; v_call: TRBV6-4; clone_size: many; j_call: TRBJ1-5; cdr3_aa: CASSPTDRVGQPQHF; cdr3_nt: TGTGCCAGCAGTCCAACGGACAGGGTGGGGCAGCCCCAGCATTTT
d_call: NA; v_call: TRBV7-2; clone_size: few; j_call: TRBJ1-1; cdr3_aa: CASSLSGTLNTEAFF; cdr3_nt: TGTGCCAGCAGCTTATCCGGGACACTGAACACTGAAGCTTTCTTT
d_call: NA; v_call: TRBV18; clone_size: many; j_call: TRBJ2-3; cdr3_aa: CASSPPSVSTDTQYF; cdr3_nt: TGTGCCAGCTCTCCCCCCTCGGTTAGCACAGATACGCAGTATTTT
d_call: NA; v_call: TRBV28; clone_size: few; j_call: TRBJ1-1; cdr3_aa: CASRRGEWDTEAFF; cdr3_nt: TGTGCCAGCAGACGAGGGGAGTGGGACACTGAAGCTTTCTTT
d_call: TRBD2; v_call: TRBV11-2; clone_size: many; j_call: TRBJ2-3; cdr3_aa: CASSPGAGGDTDTQYF; cdr3_nt: TGTGCCAGCAGCCCCGGGGCGGGGGGGGACACAGATACGCAGTATTTT
d_call: NA; v_call: TRBV29-1; clone_size: NA; j_call: TRBJ1-1; cdr3_aa: CSVDRGNTEAFF; cdr3_nt: TGCAGCGTTGACAGGGGGAACACTGAAGCTTTCTTT
d_call: NA; v_call: TRBV27; clone_size: NA; j_call: TRBJ1-1; cdr3_aa: CASRGWGNTEAFF; cdr3_nt: TGTGCCAGCAGGGGTTGGGGGAACACTGAAGCTTTCTTT
d_call: NA; v_call: TRBV7-2; clone_size: few; j_call: TRBJ2-5; cdr3_aa: CASREGGSGYQETQYF; cdr3_nt: TGTGCCAGCAGGGAAGGGGGTAGCGGGTATCAAGAGACCCAGTACTTC
d_call: TRBD1; v_call: TRBV7-2; clone_size: many; j_call: TRBJ2-1; cdr3_aa: CASRAGGSYNEQFF; cdr3_nt: TGTGCCAGCCGGGCAGGGGGATCCTACAATGAGCAGTTCTTC
d_call: NA; v_call: TRBV3-1; clone_size: NA; j_call: TRBJ2-7; cdr3_aa: CASSQDAGTYEQYF; cdr3_nt: TGTGCCAGCAGCCAAGATGCGGGGACCTACGAGCAGTACTTC
d_call: TRBD1; v_call: TRBV12-3/TRBV12-4; clone_size: NA; j_call: TRBJ2-7; cdr3_aa: CASSTWDRGYEQYF; cdr3_nt: TGTGCCAGCAGTACTTGGGACAGGGGCTACGAGCAGTACTTC
d_call: TRBD1; v_call: TRBV27; clone_size: NA; j_call: TRBJ2-7; cdr3_aa: CASSTDRGRYEQYF; cdr3_nt: TGTGCCAGCAGTACGGACAGGGGGCGGTACGAGCAGTACTTC
d_call: NA; v_call: TRBV10-3; clone_size: once; j_call: TRBJ1-6; cdr3_aa: CATGGSDSPLHF; cdr3_nt: TGTGCCACCGGTGGAAGCGATTCACCCCTCCACTTT